The 25 T cell receptor beta chains presented below share a single source sample, sequenced in a study of OX40 agonist ivuxolimab in advanced cancers. The method was immunoSEQ multiplex PCR; TCRdb's version includes in-frame clones alone and lacks a portion of them. The sample has 50,000 or so clones; 79% are singletons. The starting material was CD4+ or CD8+ T cells sorted from blood, obtained in a trial of the OX40 agonist ivuxolimab. The receptors were gathered from an adult with an advanced solid tumor such as melanoma, head and neck, liver or kidney cancer.

The chain couples TRBV5-1 to TRBJ2-7; 8 bases line up with TRBD2. This CDR3 contains 13 residues. After removal of 2 bases from V and 6 bases from J, the junction contained 4 bases not matched to a gene. Per germline, CDR1 SGHRS and CDR2 YFSETQ. CDR3 region: CASSFRAGVEQYF. CDR3 DNA sequence: TGCGCCAGCAGCTTTCGAGCGGGGGTCGAGCAGTACTTC.

The V call is TRBV27, the J call TRBJ1-2; D unclear. V shed 5 bases and J shed 5 bases, with 12 bases lying between them. Looked up from germline, CDR1 is MNHEY and CDR2 is SMNVEV (reference sequence). The CDR3 is 13 amino acids. The CDR3 reads CASSDGLGYGYTF. DNA of the CDR3: TGTGCCAGCAGTGACGGGTTGGGTTATGGCTACACCTTC.

This clone showed up just once. This chain joins TRBV19 and TRBJ1-6; weak D call: TRBD1 (5 bases). Germline V gene sequence: CDR1 LNHDA, CDR2 SQIVND (reference sequence). This CDR3 spans 13 amino acids. V was cut by 5 bases and J by 9 bases, with 11 bases left in between. CDR3 bases: TGTGCCAGTAGTCCCTCGGGGCTTTCACCCCTCCACTTT. Translated, it gives CASSPSGLSPLHF.

The chain couples TRBV6-1 to TRBJ2-2, with D possibly TRBD1 on 5 matching bases. CDR1 and CDR2 from the germline V gene are MNHNS and SASEGT. V shed 8 bases and J shed 0 bases, with 10 bases lying between them. This CDR3 has 14 residues. The CDR3 DNA follows: TGTGCCAGCCGCCTGGGGCCGAACACCGGGGAGCTGTTTTTT. Protein product: CASRLGPNTGELFF.

Here the CDR3 DNA reads TGTGCCAGTAGGCCGAAGGGTCAGCCCCAGCATTTT. Protein sequence: CASRPKGQPQHF. The chain carries TRBV19 and TRBJ1-5; D unresolved. Trimming shortened V by 6 bases and J by 6 bases, and 9 bases separated the two germline ends. This CDR3 has 12 residues. Germline lookup yields CDR1 LNHDA and CDR2 SQIVND (reference sequence).

The rearrangement joins TRBV6-1 to TRBJ2-4; 14 positions agree with TRBD2. Germline V lookup: CDR1 MNHNS, CDR2 SASEGT. The CDR3 is made up of 18 amino acids. J lost 3 bases, V lost 1 base, and 5 bases had no gene match. CDR3 protein: CASSEVEGLAGVKNIQYF. The CDR3 nucleotides read TGTGCCAGCAGTGAAGTGGAGGGACTAGCGGGGGTCAAAAACATTCAGTACTTC.

The chain carries TRBV27 and TRBJ1-2; unclear D gene. The CDR3 has 13 amino acids. Germline-derived CDR1 and CDR2 are MNHEY and SMNVEV (reference sequence). The V and J ends lost 6 bases and 6 bases respectively, with 14 bases between them. CDR3 coding DNA: TGTGCCAGCAGGACGCAGTTTAGTGATGGCTACACCTTC. It specifies CASRTQFSDGYTF.

This chain connects TRBV10-3 to TRBJ1-3; 7 bases align to TRBD1. V shed 10 bases and J 0 bases; nucleotides not matched to a gene: 15. Looked up from germline, CDR1 is ENHRY and CDR2 is SYGVKD. The CDR3 is 17 residues long. This CDR3 reads CATTPGGHRGSGNTIYF. The CDR3 nucleotides read TGTGCCACGACTCCGGGGGGGCACAGGGGCTCTGGAAACACCATATATTTT.

This clone was seen a few times. The rearrangement links TRBV2 to TRBJ2-7; no firm D call. Germline V lookup: CDR1 SNHLY, CDR2 FYNNEI. The CDR3 loop spans 12 amino acids. V lost 7 bases to trimming and J lost 2 bases, with 9 bases between them. The CDR3 region is CASTEDAYEQYF. CDR3 coding DNA: TGTGCCAGCACAGAGGACGCCTACGAGCAGTACTTC.

The rearrangement joins TRBV29-1 to TRBJ2-3; D may be TRBD2 (6 bases). Germline V lookup: CDR1 SQVTM, CDR2 ANQGSEA. Between the trimmed V and J ends, which lost 6 bases and 7 bases, there was a span of 20 bases. CDR3 size: 14 residues. CDR3 sequence: CSVSAGGDGNTQYF. CDR3 coding DNA: TGCAGCGTATCCGCCGGGGGAGACGGTAATACGCAGTATTTT.

This clone has just a few counts. The chain uses TRBV11-1 and TRBJ1-1, with 9 bases aligning to TRBD1. This CDR3 is 17 amino acids long. Germline V gene sequence: CDR1 SGHAT, CDR2 FQDESV (reference sequence). V gave up 0 bases and J gave up 1 base; unmatched junction bases: 6. DNA for the CDR3: TGTGCCAGCAGCTTAGCGCCGGGGACAGGGTCGAACACTGAAGCTTTCTTT. Its translation is CASSLAPGTGSNTEAFF.

Only a few counts were recorded for this clone. The chain couples TRBV9 to TRBJ1-6; D gene ambiguous. There are 14 residues in the CDR3. The ends were cut back, 0 bases at V and 8 bases at J, with 9 bases in the middle. Per germline, CDR1 SGDLS and CDR2 YYNGEE. CDR3 loop: CASSVASSHSPLHF. In nucleotides, the CDR3 is TGTGCCAGCAGCGTAGCCAGTTCACATTCACCCCTCCACTTT. The full variable domain, with the rest looked up from reference TRBV9 and TRBJ1-6, is DSGVTQTPKHLITATGQRVTLRCSPRSGDLSVYWYQQSLDQGLQFLIQYYNGEERAKGNILERFSAQQFPDLHSELNLSSLELGDSALYFCASSVASSHSPLHFGNGTRLTVT.

V gene TRBV10-1 combines with J gene TRBJ2-1; TRBD1 agrees at 12 bases. CDR3 length equals 15 residues. In germline, CDR1 is WNHNN, CDR2 SYGVQD (reference sequence). Unmatched junction bases numbered 5, after V lost 3 bases and J lost 8 bases. The CDR3 here is CASSDTGQGAYEQFF. The DNA for the CDR3 is TGCGCCAGCAGTGATACGGGACAGGGGGCTTATGAGCAGTTCTTC.

The gene calls are TRBV11-1 and TRBJ2-4; tentatively, D is TRBD1 or TRBD2 (6 bases each). The germline V and J ends were trimmed by 5 bases and 8 bases, with 16 bases remaining between them. Germline CDR1 SGHAT, CDR2 FQDESV (reference sequence). The CDR3 is 14 amino acids. The chain's CDR3 is CASSHGGPGDIQYF. CDR3 in DNA: TGTGCCAGCAGCCACGGGGGCCCGGGGGACATTCAGTACTTC.

This clone was picked up one time. The chain joins TRBV2 to TRBJ2-6, with TRBD1 as a possible D gene (6 bases). The ends were cut back, 10 bases at V and 0 bases at J, with 13 bases in the middle. The CDR3 consists of 15 residues. Germline-derived CDR1 and CDR2 are SNHLY and FYNNEI. DNA of the CDR3: TGTGCCAAAAGCAGGGGCGGCTCTGGGGCCAACGTCCTGACTTTC. It specifies CAKSRGGSGANVLTF.

The chain joins TRBV4-3 to TRBJ1-4; possible D gene TRBD1, 5 bases. The germline V and J ends were trimmed by 0 bases and 4 bases, with 12 bases remaining between them. In germline, CDR1 is LGHNA, CDR2 YSLEER. The CDR3 is 16 amino acids. The CDR3 sequence: CASSQDPQGGNEKLFF. DNA for the CDR3: TGCGCCAGCAGCCAAGATCCTCAGGGAGGTAATGAAAAACTGTTTTTT.

The chain has TRBV6-6 and TRBJ1-2, with D unresolved. Germline CDR1 and CDR2: MNHNY and SVGAGI (reference sequence). Deletions cut 10 bases from V and 6 bases from J, with 18 bases between. CDR3 length: 13 amino acids. CDR3 loop: CATMDREVDGYTF. The CDR3 DNA sequence: TGTGCCACAATGGACCGAGAGGTGGATGGCTACACCTTC.

Concerning this clone: Additional DNA sequences in this sample encode the identical CDR3. The rearrangement joins TRBV4-1 to TRBJ2-6; 12 nucleotides match TRBD1. The CDR3 is made up of 18 amino acids. Germline trimming cut 4 bases from V and 3 bases from J; bases unmatched to any gene: 7. The V gene's germline CDR1 is MGHRA and CDR2 YSYEKL. The DNA of the CDR3 is TGCGCCAGCAGCCTCGCCGGGACAGGGGGCTTTGGGGCCAACGTCCTGACTTTC. Its protein is CASSLAGTGGFGANVLTF.

This clone was seen a handful of times. The chain links TRBV27 to TRBJ1-5; TRBD1 is a possible D gene (6 bases). Germline V CDR1 and CDR2: MNHEY, SMNVEV (reference sequence). Between the trimmed V and J ends, which lost 8 bases and 7 bases, there was a span of 12 bases. This CDR3 comprises 12 residues. CDR3: CASGGAGQPQHF. In DNA, the CDR3 is TGTGCCAGCGGGGGCGCAGGCCAGCCCCAGCATTTT.

The chain combines TRBV9 with TRBJ2-1; 7 nucleotides match TRBD1. Germline V CDR1 and CDR2: SGDLS, YYNGEE. The CDR3 runs 17 residues. With V trimmed by 0 bases and J by 10 bases, 16 bases remained unmatched. CDR3 protein: CASSVAPRTGGTGEQFF. The CDR3 nucleotides read TGTGCCAGCAGCGTAGCCCCCCGGACAGGAGGCACGGGAGAGCAGTTCTTC.

V usage is TRBV7-2 and J usage is TRBJ2-5; TRBD2 matches 9 bases. Germline CDR1 and CDR2: SGHTA and FQGNSA. V trimming: 0 bases; J trimming: 2 bases; junction bases outside the gene matches: 7. CDR3 length equals 17 residues. CDR3 residues: CASSLASAGGGQETQYF. Here the CDR3 DNA reads TGTGCCAGCAGCTTAGCGTCGGCGGGAGGGGGACAAGAGACCCAGTACTTC.

In its sample, this clone was seen a few times. This chain connects TRBV9 to TRBJ1-6; weak D call: TRBD1 (5 bases). Per the germline V gene, CDR1 is SGDLS and CDR2 is YYNGEE. Trimming removed 5 bases at V and 8 bases at J, with 17 bases between. This CDR3 comprises 15 residues. CDR3 DNA sequence: TGTGCCAGCAGAAGGGGACTCCTGGAGGATTCACCCCTCCACTTT. Its protein is CASRRGLLEDSPLHF.

This clone occurred a few times. The chain uses TRBV4-1 and TRBJ1-1, with TRBD1 as a possible D gene (6 bases). Trimming stripped 8 bases from V and 10 bases from J, with 23 bases between. CDR1 is MGHRA, CDR2 YSYEKL, per germline. This CDR3 is built from 14 residues. CDR3 coding DNA: TGCGCCAGCCTTGAAACCGACAGGTCTTTTCCAGCTTTCTTT. This translates into CASLETDRSFPAFF.

This clone was counted a few times. This specimen includes other DNA sequences encoding the same CDR3. The chain has TRBV5-4 and TRBJ1-1; D call uncertain. The CDR3 runs to 13 residues. Per the germline V gene, CDR1 is SGHNT and CDR2 is YYREEE (reference sequence). The V gene lost 0 bases and the J gene lost 0 bases, with 3 bases spanning the gap. CDR3 residues: CASSLALNTEAFF. For the CDR3, the DNA is TGTGCCAGCAGCTTGGCCCTGAACACTGAAGCTTTCTTT.

The J gene is TRBJ1-1, the V gene TRBV9, with D tentatively TRBD1 (5 bases). V lost 4 bases and J lost 0, with 16 bases in between. The CDR3 is 16 residues long. Germline V lookup: CDR1 SGDLS, CDR2 YYNGEE. The CDR3 is CASSLTPGPMNTEAFF. The CDR3 DNA sequence: TGTGCCAGCAGCCTCACCCCGGGACCCATGAACACTGAAGCTTTCTTT.